The present entry profiles one TCR beta chain with its context. The antigen is unknown. The protocol was immunoSEQ multiplex PCR, while the TCRdb copy is restricted to in-frame clones and leaves out a portion. The repertoire holds 90,000 to 100,000 clones, approximately 88% seen once, with 14% in the top ten. The data belong to a study of T cell responses to AZD1222 COVID-19 vaccine. Findings of the study overall: Targeting of unmutated variant regions was reportedly seen in nearly half of spike-specific TCRs. Vaccination with two AZD1222 doses was followed by a rise in Spike-specific TCR breadth and depth. Seropositive AZD1222 recipients at baseline numbered only 6 or 7. It should be noted that donors were predominantly white British and more often female, and clonal diversity was possibly underestimated.

The clonotype comes from an adult who received the AZD1222 COVID-19 vaccine. The sample in question was peripheral blood, obtained 28 days after the second AZD1222 dose.

Written as DNA, the CDR3 is TGTGCCAGCAGCGTGGGGACTAGCGAAAACACCGGGGAGCTGTTTTTT. This codes for CASSVGTSENTGELFF. This rearrangement joins TRBV9 to TRBJ2-2; 10 nucleotides line up with TRBD2. The J segment lost 2 bases and the V segment lost 2 bases, leaving 3 bases of the junction unmatched. The CDR3 length is 16 residues. Germline CDR1 SGDLS, CDR2 YYNGEE.